The present T cell receptor beta chain was sequenced within a study of blood T cell repertoires in COVID-19. CDR3 size: 16 residues. Germline V lookup: CDR1 LNHDA, CDR2 SQIVND (reference sequence). The V and J ends lost 3 bases and 3 bases, in that order; junction bases with no gene match: 6. In the study's own analysis: Nucleated cell counts were estimated from reference gene primer amplification. The data were produced by immunoSEQ multiplex PCR, yet TCRdb's version contains in-frame clones alone and is incomplete. V, J and clone size derive from that table, while D and trimming were established from the DNA sequence. The table has roughly 190,000 clones, about 89% seen once.

Sequences were obtained from peripheral blood. This sequence originates from a man in his 70s with acute or convalescent COVID-19. The V and J genes are TRBV19 and TRBJ2-1; 9 bases are a match to TRBD1. CDR3 amino acids: CASSIEGTGIYNEQFF. The CDR3, as DNA: TGTGCCAGTAGTATCGAGGGGACAGGGATCTACAATGAGCAGTTCTTC.